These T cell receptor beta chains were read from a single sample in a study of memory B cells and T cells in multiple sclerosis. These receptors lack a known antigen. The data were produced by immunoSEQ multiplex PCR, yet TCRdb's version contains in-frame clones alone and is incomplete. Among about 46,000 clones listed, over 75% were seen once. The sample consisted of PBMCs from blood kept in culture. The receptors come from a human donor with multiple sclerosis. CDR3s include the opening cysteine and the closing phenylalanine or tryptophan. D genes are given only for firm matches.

CDR3: CSPPGTGMGSTEAFF
DNA: TGCAGCCCCCCGGGGACAGGGATGGGTTCCACTGAAGCTTTCTTT
D: TRBD1
V: TRBV29-1
J: TRBJ1-1

CDR3: CATPHEQYF
DNA: TGTGCCACCCCTCACGAGCAGTACTTC
D: .
V: TRBV27
J: TRBJ2-7

CDR3: CASSGGGEKLFF
DNA: TGTGCCAGCAGTGGAGGGGGCGAAAAACTGTTTTTT
D: TRBD1
V: TRBV6-1
J: TRBJ1-4

CDR3: CASSLRASGPNEQFF
DNA: TGTGCCAGCAGCTTAAGGGCTAGCGGCCCGAATGAGCAGTTCTTC
D: TRBD2
V: TRBV11-3
J: TRBJ2-1

CDR3: CASSLGGGAGNEQFF
DNA: TGTGCCAGCAGTTTAGGCGGGGGGGCCGGGAATGAGCAGTTCTTC
D: TRBD2
V: TRBV28
J: TRBJ2-1

CDR3: CASSPRSGGMFF
DNA: TGCGCCAGCAGCCCCCGGAGCGGGGGTATGTTCTTC
D: TRBD2
V: TRBV4-3
J: TRBJ2-1

CDR3: CASSTLSEAFF
DNA: TGTGCCAGCAGTACCCTCTCTGAAGCTTTCTTT
D: .
V: TRBV27
J: TRBJ1-1

CDR3: CASSVVPGTYEQYF
DNA: TGTGCCAGCAGCGTAGTTCCGGGGACCTACGAGCAGTACTTC
D: .
V: TRBV9
J: TRBJ2-7

CDR3: CASSSGRARNTIYF
DNA: TGTGCCAGCAGTTCGGGCAGGGCCCGAAACACCATATATTTT
D: .
V: TRBV28
J: TRBJ1-3

CDR3: CAWSVQQASINSPLHF
DNA: TGTGCCTGGAGTGTACAGCAGGCCTCTATTAATTCACCCCTCCACTTT
D: .
V: TRBV30
J: TRBJ1-6

CDR3: CAWSVSRGLSNSPLHF
DNA: TGTGCCTGGAGTGTAAGTAGGGGCCTATCTAATTCACCCCTCCACTTT
D: .
V: TRBV30
J: TRBJ1-6

CDR3: CASSTRQSPGGLHEQYF
DNA: TGTGCCAGTAGTACCCGCCAGAGCCCAGGGGGGCTGCACGAGCAGTACTTC
D: .
V: TRBV19
J: TRBJ2-7

CDR3: CATSRVQGLYSGNTIYF
DNA: TGTGCCACCAGCAGGGTACAGGGGTTATACTCTGGAAACACCATATATTTT
D: TRBD1
V: TRBV15
J: TRBJ1-3

CDR3: CASSPTSGGNNEQFF
DNA: TGTGCCAGTAGCCCGACTAGCGGGGGGAACAATGAGCAGTTCTTC
D: TRBD2
V: TRBV19
J: TRBJ2-1

CDR3: CASSPRTGSGRADTQYF
DNA: TGTGCCAGCAGTCCCCGGACAGGGTCGGGCAGAGCAGATACGCAGTATTTT
D: TRBD1
V: TRBV28
J: TRBJ2-3

CDR3: CASSPGGQPPNDEQFF
DNA: TGCGCCAGCAGCCCGGGGGGTCAACCCCCAAACGATGAGCAGTTCTTC
D: TRBD2
V: TRBV5-1
J: TRBJ2-1

CDR3: CASSRQALNTGELFF
DNA: TGTGCCAGCAGCCGACAGGCTCTGAACACCGGGGAGCTGTTTTTT
D: .
V: TRBV7-2
J: TRBJ2-2

CDR3: CASGRWTDEQYF
DNA: TGTGCCAGCGGGCGATGGACCGACGAGCAGTACTTC
D: .
V: TRBV6-1
J: TRBJ2-7

CDR3: CSVVGIRGEPQHF
DNA: TGCAGCGTTGTAGGAATCCGCGGGGAGCCCCAGCATTTT
D: .
V: TRBV29-1
J: TRBJ1-5

CDR3: CASSLDGQLNTEAFF
DNA: TGTGCCAGCAGCTTAGATGGACAGTTGAACACTGAAGCTTTCTTT
D: .
V: TRBV11-2
J: TRBJ1-1

CDR3: CASSIETANTEAFF
DNA: TGTGCCAGTAGTATAGAAACGGCGAACACTGAAGCTTTCTTT
D: .
V: TRBV19
J: TRBJ1-1

CDR3: CASSLLGTGPVQPQHF
DNA: TGTGCCAGCAGCCTACTCGGGACAGGGCCAGTTCAGCCCCAGCATTTT
D: TRBD1
V: TRBV7-8
J: TRBJ1-5

CDR3: CASSLPRGNTEAFF
DNA: TGTGCCAGCAGCTTGCCCAGGGGGAACACTGAAGCTTTCTTT
D: .
V: TRBV5-4
J: TRBJ1-1

CDR3: CASSQDQGGTTGELFF
DNA: TGTGCCAGCAGCCAAGATCAGGGGGGGACGACCGGGGAGCTGTTTTTT
D: .
V: TRBV4-2
J: TRBJ2-2